The next 30 T cell receptor beta chains were all read from a single sample in a study of blood T cell repertoires in COVID-19. The method was immunoSEQ multiplex PCR; TCRdb's version includes in-frame clones alone and lacks a portion of them. The data show around 280,000 clones, with about 85% seen just once and roughly 2% held by the top ten. Material: peripheral blood. The receptors here all came from a woman aged 45-65 years who had recovered from COVID-19.

The chain carries TRBV12-3 or TRBV12-4 and TRBJ1-6, with TRBD1 as a possible D gene (5 bases). Trimming pared 8 bases from V and 7 bases from J, leaving 9 bases between. The CDR3 has 12 amino acids. The CDR3 bases are TGTGCCAGCCGTCCAGGGAATTCACCCCTCCACTTT. Protein: CASRPGNSPLHF.

Only one count was recorded for this clone. The chain recombines TRBV19 with TRBJ1-2, with 10 bases identical to TRBD1. The germline gives CDR1 LNHDA, CDR2 SQIVND (reference sequence). The ends lost 5 bases at V and 4 bases at J; junction bases unmatched: 7. The CDR3 runs to 15 residues. The CDR3 DNA reads as TGTGCCAGTAGTCCAGGACAGGGGGGGACCTATGGCTACACCTTC. Translating it yields CASSPGQGGTYGYTF.

The gene calls are TRBV19 and TRBJ1-5; D not resolved. Germline CDR1 and CDR2: LNHDA and SQIVND (reference sequence). V lost 3 bases, J lost 1 base, and 10 bases lay in between. The CDR3 is made up of 15 amino acids. CDR3 in amino acids: CASSIRGWSNQPQHF. DNA of the CDR3: TGTGCCAGTAGTATTCGGGGTTGGAGCAATCAGCCCCAGCATTTT.

The rearrangement uses TRBV7-9 and TRBJ2-5; no firm D call. CDR1 and CDR2 (germline): SEHNR, FQNEAQ (reference sequence). The CDR3 contains 17 residues. The V end lost 1 base, the J end lost 0 bases, and 15 bases lay between the germline ends. The CDR3 here is CASSLDLAGFYQETQYF. The CDR3 DNA reads TGTGCCAGCAGCTTAGATCTGGCAGGATTCTACCAAGAGACCCAGTACTTC. The variable domain in full, with the rest retrieved from reference TRBV7-9 and TRBJ2-5, is DTGVSQNPRHKITKRGQNVTFRCDPISEHNRLYWYRQTLGQGPEFLTYFQNEAQLEKSRLLSDRFSAERPKGSFSTLEIQRTEQGDSAMYLCASSLDLAGFYQETQYFGPGTRLLVL.

This clone was picked up a small number of times. This chain links TRBV5-5 with TRBJ1-2; D unclear. CDR1 and CDR2 (germline): SGHKS, YYEKEE (reference sequence). Trimming took off 4 bases at V and 4 bases at J, with 14 bases between the two ends. The CDR3 is 14 amino acids. The CDR3 sequence is CASSPKPGGYGYTF. In DNA, the CDR3 is TGTGCCAGCAGCCCCAAACCGGGAGGCTATGGCTACACCTTC.

The genes are TRBV19 and TRBJ2-7; D is undetermined. Trimming stripped 2 bases from V and 3 bases from J, with 14 bases between. Germline CDR1 and CDR2: LNHDA and SQIVND (reference sequence). This CDR3 contains 15 residues. Here the CDR3 reads CASSIKHPYHYEQYF. DNA of the CDR3: TGTGCCAGTAGTATAAAACACCCGTATCACTACGAGCAGTACTTC.

The V and J genes are TRBV5-4 and TRBJ2-7, with a weak D call TRBD2 (6 bases). CDR1 is SGHNT and CDR2 is YYREEE in the germline V gene (reference sequence). The CDR3 runs to 14 residues. The germline V and J ends were trimmed by 4 bases and 3 bases, with 14 bases remaining between them. The CDR3 is CASSPAGRDYEQYF. Here the CDR3 DNA reads TGTGCCAGCAGCCCCGCGGGGCGCGACTACGAGCAGTACTTC.

The V gene is TRBV6-2 or TRBV6-3, the J gene TRBJ1-1; 7 bases agree with TRBD1. CDR1 is MNHEY, CDR2 SVGEGT, per germline. The length of the CDR3 is 12 residues. J gave up 10 bases and V 4 bases, and 6 bases lay outside the gene matches. The CDR3 protein is CASSSDRVRAFF. As DNA, the CDR3 is TGTGCCAGCAGTTCCGACAGGGTGCGAGCTTTCTTT.

The chain has TRBV6-5 and TRBJ2-3, with a weak D call TRBD1 (5 bases). The CDR3 has 16 amino acids. V was trimmed by 2 bases and J by 1 base, leaving 13 bases between them. Germline values: CDR1 MNHEY, CDR2 SVGAGI. The chain's CDR3 is CASSYVQGSGTDTQYF. The CDR3 nucleotides read TGTGCCAGCAGTTACGTGCAGGGAAGTGGCACAGATACGCAGTATTTT.

The V call is TRBV5-1, the J call TRBJ2-5; 8 nucleotides agree with TRBD1. There are 16 residues in the CDR3. Germline V gene data show CDR1 as SGHRS and CDR2 as YFSETQ. The V and J ends lost 6 bases and 1 base, in that order; junction bases with no gene match: 11. The CDR3 nucleotides are TGCGCCAGCACCTTCGGAACAGGGGGACTCCAAGAGACCCAGTACTTC. Residues: CASTFGTGGLQETQYF. Together with reference TRBV5-1 and TRBJ2-5, the CDR3 gives the full variable domain: KAGVTQTPRYLIKTRGQQVTLSCSPISGHRSVSWYQQTPGQGLQFLFEYFSETQRNKGNFPGRFSGRQFSNSRSEMNVSTLELGDSALYLCASTFGTGGLQETQYFGPGTRLLVL.

The chain joins TRBV1 to TRBJ2-1; TRBD2, the table's D call, was not compared with the DNA. TRBV1 has pseudogene status. This CDR3 contains 19 residues. CDR3 bases: TGCACCAGCAGCCAAGATGGAGTAGCGGGGTCATACTCCTACAATGAGCAGTTCTTC. It encodes CTSSQDGVAGSYSYNEQFF.

The genes are TRBV18 and TRBJ2-1, with D unclear. The length of the CDR3 is 11 residues. CDR1 is KGHSH, CDR2 LQKENI, per germline. The germline V and J ends were trimmed by 2 bases and 13 bases, with 9 bases remaining between them. DNA of the CDR3: TGTGCCAGCTCACCAGCGGAAGTTCAGTTCTTC. This gives the protein CASSPAEVQFF.

The V and J genes are TRBV7-2 and TRBJ1-5; perhaps TRBD1 as D (6 bases). Germline V gene lookup returns CDR1 SGHTA and CDR2 FQGNSA. CDR3 length: 16 amino acids. Trimming pared 5 bases from V and 2 bases from J, leaving 16 bases between. CDR3 in amino acids: CASSPQGYGGNQPQHF. Here the CDR3 DNA reads TGTGCCAGCAGCCCTCAGGGGTATGGAGGCAATCAGCCCCAGCATTTT.

This clone occurred a few times. The rearrangement joins TRBV18 to TRBJ2-5; no clear D. This CDR3 is 11 amino acids long. Trimming shortened V by 6 bases and J by 0 bases, and 2 bases separated the two germline ends. CDR1 KGHSH and CDR2 LQKENI come from the germline V gene. CDR3 coding DNA: TGTGCCAGCTCCTACCAAGAGACCCAGTACTTC. Protein sequence: CASSYQETQYF.

Notes on this clone: Other DNA sequences in this sample translate to the same CDR3. Here the CDR3 reads CASSVSGTGELFF. The CDR3 DNA is TGTGCCAGCAGCGTATCAGGGACCGGGGAGCTGTTTTTT. V usage is TRBV9 and J usage is TRBJ2-2; possibly TRBD1 for D (5 bases). The germline CDR1 and CDR2 sequences are SGDLS and YYNGEE. The CDR3 sequence is 13 residues long. V was trimmed by 1 base and J by 5 bases, leaving 6 bases between them.

The chain employs TRBV2 and TRBJ1-5; TRBD1 aligns across 7 bases. The CDR3 loop spans 15 amino acids. Germline V CDR1 and CDR2: SNHLY, FYNNEI. V trimming: 6 bases; J trimming: 0 bases; junction bases outside the gene matches: 5. CDR3 in amino acids: CASREGQYSNQPQHF. The CDR3 bases are TGTGCCAGCAGGGAGGGACAGTATAGCAATCAGCCCCAGCATTTT.

The chain couples TRBV10-3 to TRBJ2-3; no clear D. Germline lookup yields CDR1 ENHRY and CDR2 SYGVKD. The length of the CDR3 is 12 residues. The V gene lost 10 bases and the J gene lost 1 base, with 9 bases spanning the gap. The CDR3 reads CATASRTDTQYF. The CDR3 coding sequence is TGTGCCACAGCGTCGCGCACAGATACGCAGTATTTT.

The chain has TRBV10-3 and TRBJ2-5, with 8 nucleotides matching TRBD2. The CDR3 extends over 15 amino acids. The V gene's germline CDR1 is ENHRY and CDR2 SYGVKD. The junction had 4 bases not matched to a gene; V was cut back by 3 bases and J by 1 base. The chain's CDR3 is CAISDPAGAQETQYF. The CDR3 DNA reads as TGTGCCATCAGTGACCCAGCGGGGGCCCAAGAGACCCAGTACTTC.

The J gene is TRBJ1-2, the V gene TRBV18; 7 bases fit TRBD1. J gave up 6 bases and V 3 bases, and 7 bases lay outside the gene matches. CDR1 is KGHSH, CDR2 LQKENI, per germline. The CDR3 contains 14 residues. CDR3 in DNA: TGTGCCAGCTCACCGTTACAGGGGTCGGATGGCTACACCTTC. It is translated as CASSPLQGSDGYTF.

The gene calls are TRBV9 and TRBJ2-3; D ambiguous. The CDR3 has 14 residues. Per germline, CDR1 SGDLS and CDR2 YYNGEE. V was pared by 0 bases and J by 5 bases, with 10 bases between. CDR3 in amino acids: CASSVGLIRDTQYF. CDR3 bases: TGTGCCAGCAGCGTAGGGCTCATCCGAGATACGCAGTATTTT. Full variable domain (outside the CDR3, taken from reference TRBV9 and TRBJ2-3): DSGVTQTPKHLITATGQRVTLRCSPRSGDLSVYWYQQSLDQGLQFLIQYYNGEERAKGNILERFSAQQFPDLHSELNLSSLELGDSALYFCASSVGLIRDTQYFGPGTRLTVL.

This chain uses TRBV2 with TRBJ1-1; a weak D match, TRBD1 (5 bases). The CDR3 contains 13 residues. Germline lookup yields CDR1 SNHLY and CDR2 FYNNEI. V shed 6 bases and J shed 1 base, with 9 bases lying between them. The CDR3 DNA follows: TGTGCCAGCAGGAGTCAGGGGAACACTGAAGCTTTCTTT. Its protein is CASRSQGNTEAFF.

At least ten counts were recorded for this clone. The rearrangement links TRBV30 to TRBJ2-7, with 9 positions matching TRBD1. V trimming: 0 bases; J trimming: 2 bases; junction bases outside the gene matches: 2. The CDR3 consists of 14 residues. Germline loops: CDR1 GTSNPN, CDR2 SVGIG (reference sequence). The CDR3 DNA reads as TGTGCCTGGAGTGTCCGGACAGGGGCCTACGAGCAGTACTTC. It is translated as CAWSVRTGAYEQYF.

A single count supports this clone. The chain has TRBV5-1 and TRBJ2-2; TRBD2 is a possible D gene (7 bases). V lost 5 bases and J 4 bases, leaving 18 bases between the germline ends. Looked up from germline, CDR1 is SGHRS and CDR2 is YFSETQ. The CDR3 has 16 residues. CDR3 amino acids: CASSERQGRGTGELFF. The CDR3 DNA sequence: TGCGCCAGCAGTGAACGGCAGGGGAGGGGCACCGGGGAGCTGTTTTTT. Using reference TRBV5-1 and TRBJ2-2 for the parts outside the CDR3, the full variable domain is KAGVTQTPRYLIKTRGQQVTLSCSPISGHRSVSWYQQTPGQGLQFLFEYFSETQRNKGNFPGRFSGRQFSNSRSEMNVSTLELGDSALYLCASSERQGRGTGELFFGEGSRLTVL.

The genes are TRBV7-3 and TRBJ1-1; a weak D match, TRBD1 (6 bases). The V end was cut by 1 base, the J end by 0 bases, with 15 bases between. This CDR3 is 17 amino acids long. Germline CDR1 SGHTA, CDR2 FQGTGA. CDR3 region: CASSLRPLDSLNTEAFF. The CDR3 DNA sequence: TGTGCCAGCAGCTTAAGGCCCTTGGACAGCTTGAACACTGAAGCTTTCTTT. Drawing the rest from reference TRBV7-3 and TRBJ1-1, the complete variable domain is GAGVSQTPSNKVTEKGKYVELRCDPISGHTALYWYRQSLGQGPEFLIYFQGTGAADDSGLPNDRFFAVRPEGSVSTLKIQRTERGDSAVYLCASSLRPLDSLNTEAFFGQGTRLTVV.

This clone was counted a single time. The rearrangement joins TRBV5-4 to TRBJ1-1; no definite D call. V lost 4 bases and J lost 8, with 24 bases in between. The CDR3 extends over 16 amino acids. Germline V lookup: CDR1 SGHNT, CDR2 YYREEE (reference sequence). The CDR3 protein is CASSESPTSLTAEAFF. The CDR3 nucleotides read TGTGCCAGCAGCGAGTCCCCGACGTCCCTAACAGCAGAAGCTTTCTTT.

CDR3 nucleotide sequence: TGCGCCAGCAGCCAAGATAGTGCCAGGGTCAATGAGCAGTTCTTC. Protein product: CASSQDSARVNEQFF. The V and J genes are TRBV4-3 and TRBJ2-1; D might be TRBD1 (5 bases). This CDR3 spans 15 amino acids. Germline CDR1 is LGHNA and CDR2 is YSLEER. V was trimmed by 0 bases and J by 6 bases, leaving 12 bases between them.

This chain joins TRBV19 and TRBJ1-4, with D tentatively TRBD1 (5 bases). The germline V gene encodes CDR1 LNHDA and CDR2 SQIVND (reference sequence). This CDR3 has 17 residues. The V end lost 3 bases, the J end lost 0 bases, and 14 bases lay between the germline ends. In DNA form, the CDR3 reads TGTGCCAGTAGTATCCGGAGGGGAACATCAACTAATGAAAAACTGTTTTTT. This translates into CASSIRRGTSTNEKLFF. Together with reference TRBV19 and TRBJ1-4, the CDR3 gives the full variable domain: DGGITQSPKYLFRKEGQNVTLSCEQNLNHDAMYWYRQDPGQGLRLIYYSQIVNDFQKGDIAEGYSVSREKKESFPLTVTSAQKNPTAFYLCASSIRRGTSTNEKLFFGSGTQLSVL.

This sequence joins TRBV27 and TRBJ2-4, with TRBD2 matching 12 bases. Germline V lookup: CDR1 MNHEY, CDR2 SMNVEV (reference sequence). The CDR3 totals 18 residues. V dropped 5 bases and J dropped 2; count of bases not matched to a gene: 10. The CDR3 coding sequence is TGTGCCAGCAGTCTCCTAGCGGGAGGGCCGGAAACCAAAAACATTCAGTACTTC. Translated: CASSLLAGGPETKNIQYF.

The chain couples TRBV9 to TRBJ1-1, with D hard to call. Germline CDR1 is SGDLS and CDR2 is YYNGEE. The CDR3 extends over 16 amino acids. The V and J ends lost 0 bases and 2 bases respectively, with 14 bases between them. CDR3 region: CASSVAYIDENTEAFF. The CDR3 DNA follows: TGTGCCAGCAGCGTAGCGTATATAGATGAAAACACTGAAGCTTTCTTT.

J is TRBJ1-1 and V is TRBV27; the match to TRBD1 covers 8 bases. In germline, CDR1 is MNHEY, CDR2 SMNVEV (reference sequence). CDR3 length: 13 amino acids. Trimming at V came to 3 bases and at J to 8 bases, leaving 5 bases not matched to a gene. CDR3: CASSFKPGGEAFF. CDR3 DNA sequence: TGTGCCAGCAGTTTTAAGCCAGGGGGCGAAGCTTTCTTT.